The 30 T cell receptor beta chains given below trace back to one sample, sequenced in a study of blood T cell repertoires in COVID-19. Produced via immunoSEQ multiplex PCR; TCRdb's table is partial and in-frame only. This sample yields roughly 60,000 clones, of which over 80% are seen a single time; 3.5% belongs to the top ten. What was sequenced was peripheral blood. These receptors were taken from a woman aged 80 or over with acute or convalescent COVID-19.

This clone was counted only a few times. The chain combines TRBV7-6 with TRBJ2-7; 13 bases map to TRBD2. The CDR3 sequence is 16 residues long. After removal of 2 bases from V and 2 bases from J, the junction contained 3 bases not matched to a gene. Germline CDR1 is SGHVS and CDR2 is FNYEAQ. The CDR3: CASSLSGLAGAYEQYF. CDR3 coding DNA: TGTGCCAGCAGCTTATCCGGACTAGCGGGAGCCTACGAGCAGTACTTC.

CDR3 sequence (DNA): TGTGCCAGTAGTGTTCGGGGGGAGAGCTCCGAGCAGTACTTC. Translation gives CASSVRGESSEQYF. V usage is TRBV19 and J usage is TRBJ2-7; the match to TRBD2 covers 7 bases. The CDR3 spans 14 residues. Germline-derived CDR1 and CDR2 are LNHDA and SQIVND (reference sequence). Unmatched junction bases numbered 10, after V lost 5 bases and J lost 6 bases.

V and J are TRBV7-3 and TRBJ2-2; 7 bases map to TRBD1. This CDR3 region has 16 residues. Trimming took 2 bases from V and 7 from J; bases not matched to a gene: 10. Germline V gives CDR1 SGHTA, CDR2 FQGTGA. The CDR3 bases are TGTGCCAGCAGCTTATTTATGCAGGGGGTGAACGGGGAGCTGTTTTTT. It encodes CASSLFMQGVNGELFF.

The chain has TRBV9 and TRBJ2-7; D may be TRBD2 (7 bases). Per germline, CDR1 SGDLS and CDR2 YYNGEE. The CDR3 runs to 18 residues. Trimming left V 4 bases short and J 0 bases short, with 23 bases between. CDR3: CASSPYSGAGATSYEQYF. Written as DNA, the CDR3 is TGTGCCAGCAGCCCCTATTCGGGGGCGGGAGCGACCTCCTACGAGCAGTACTTC. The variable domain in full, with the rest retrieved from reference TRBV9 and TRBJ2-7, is DSGVTQTPKHLITATGQRVTLRCSPRSGDLSVYWYQQSLDQGLQFLIQYYNGEERAKGNILERFSAQQFPDLHSELNLSSLELGDSALYFCASSPYSGAGATSYEQYFGPGTRLTVT.

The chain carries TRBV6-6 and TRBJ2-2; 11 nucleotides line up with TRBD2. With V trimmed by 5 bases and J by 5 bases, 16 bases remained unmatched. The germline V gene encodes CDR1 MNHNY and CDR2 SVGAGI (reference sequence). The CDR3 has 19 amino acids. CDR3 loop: CASSPRWVAGGWRTGELFF. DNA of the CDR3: TGTGCCAGCAGTCCCCGGTGGGTAGCGGGAGGGTGGAGGACCGGGGAGCTGTTTTTT.

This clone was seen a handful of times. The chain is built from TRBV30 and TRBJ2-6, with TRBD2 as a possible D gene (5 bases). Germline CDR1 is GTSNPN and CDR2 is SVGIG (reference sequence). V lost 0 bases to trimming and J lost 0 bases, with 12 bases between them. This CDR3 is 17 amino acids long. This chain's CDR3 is CAWSVWGDPSGANVLTF. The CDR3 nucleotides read TGTGCCTGGAGTGTATGGGGAGATCCCTCTGGGGCCAACGTCCTGACTTTC.

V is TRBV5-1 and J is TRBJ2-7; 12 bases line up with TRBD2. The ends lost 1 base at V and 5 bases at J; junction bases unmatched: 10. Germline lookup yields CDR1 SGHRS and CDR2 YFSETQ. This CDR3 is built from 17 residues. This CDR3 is CASSLYRLAGGPNEQYF. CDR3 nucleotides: TGCGCCAGCAGCTTGTATAGGCTAGCGGGAGGGCCTAACGAGCAGTACTTC.

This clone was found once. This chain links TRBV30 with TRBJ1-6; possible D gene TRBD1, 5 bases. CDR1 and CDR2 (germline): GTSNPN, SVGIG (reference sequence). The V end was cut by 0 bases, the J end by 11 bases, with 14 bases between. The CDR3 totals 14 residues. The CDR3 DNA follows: TGTGCCTGGAGTGTCTCCCAGGGAACCCCACCCCTCCACTTT. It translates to CAWSVSQGTPPLHF.

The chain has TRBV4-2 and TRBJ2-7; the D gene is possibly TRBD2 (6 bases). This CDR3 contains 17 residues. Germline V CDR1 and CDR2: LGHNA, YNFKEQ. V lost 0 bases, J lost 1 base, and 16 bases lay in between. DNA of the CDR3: TGTGCCAGCAGCCAAGATTATGGGGCTAGCGTATCCTACGAGCAGTACTTC. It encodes CASSQDYGASVSYEQYF.

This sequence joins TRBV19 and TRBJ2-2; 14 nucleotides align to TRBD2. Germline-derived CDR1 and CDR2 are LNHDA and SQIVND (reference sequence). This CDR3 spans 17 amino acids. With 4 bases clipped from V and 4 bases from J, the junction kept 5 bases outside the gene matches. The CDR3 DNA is TGTGCCAGTAGTACGGGACTAGCGGGAGTACCCACCGGGGAGCTGTTTTTT. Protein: CASSTGLAGVPTGELFF.

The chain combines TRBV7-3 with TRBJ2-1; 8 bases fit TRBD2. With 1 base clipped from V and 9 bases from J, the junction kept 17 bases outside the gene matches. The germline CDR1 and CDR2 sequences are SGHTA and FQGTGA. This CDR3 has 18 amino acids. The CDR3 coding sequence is TGTGCCAGCAGCTTAAACCCCCTGGGGGCGGGGGGACTTAGTGAGCAGTTCTTC. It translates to CASSLNPLGAGGLSEQFF.

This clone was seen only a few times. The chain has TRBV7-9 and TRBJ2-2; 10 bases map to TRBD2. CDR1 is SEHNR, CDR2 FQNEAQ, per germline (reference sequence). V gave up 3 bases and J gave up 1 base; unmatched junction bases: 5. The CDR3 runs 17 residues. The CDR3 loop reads CASSFSLAGGNTGELFF. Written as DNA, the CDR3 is TGTGCCAGCAGCTTTTCCTTAGCGGGAGGGAACACCGGGGAGCTGTTTTTT.

CDR3: CASPHCGTRYGYTF. In nucleotides, the CDR3 is TGTGCCAGCCCCCACTGCGGCACCCGATATGGCTACACCTTC. The chain combines TRBV19 with TRBJ1-2; D is uncertain. CDR3 length: 14 residues. Trimming removed 9 bases at V and 5 bases at J, with 19 bases between. Germline V gives CDR1 LNHDA, CDR2 SQIVND (reference sequence).

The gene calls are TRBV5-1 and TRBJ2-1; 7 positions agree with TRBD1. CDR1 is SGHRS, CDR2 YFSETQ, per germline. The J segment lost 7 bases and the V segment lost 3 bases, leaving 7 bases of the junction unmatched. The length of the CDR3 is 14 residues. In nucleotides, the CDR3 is TGCGCCAGCAGCTCCCCGACAGGGTTGAATGAGCAGTTCTTC. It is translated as CASSSPTGLNEQFF.

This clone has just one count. CDR3 amino acids: CASSTTGTGANVLTF. The CDR3 DNA reads as TGTGCCAGCAGTACTACAGGGACTGGGGCCAACGTCCTGACTTTC. This rearrangement joins TRBV28 to TRBJ2-6; possible D gene TRBD1, 6 bases. This CDR3 is 15 amino acids long. V gave up 5 bases and J gave up 2 bases, with 10 bases separating them. The germline CDR1 and CDR2 sequences are MDHEN and SYDVKM.

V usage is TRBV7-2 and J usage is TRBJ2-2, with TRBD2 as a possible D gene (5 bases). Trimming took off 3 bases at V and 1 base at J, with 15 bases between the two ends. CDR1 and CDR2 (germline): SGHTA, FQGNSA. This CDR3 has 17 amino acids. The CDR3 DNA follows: TGTGCCAGCAGCTTTCCAAGGACTCGAGTGAACACCGGGGAGCTGTTTTTT. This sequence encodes CASSFPRTRVNTGELFF.

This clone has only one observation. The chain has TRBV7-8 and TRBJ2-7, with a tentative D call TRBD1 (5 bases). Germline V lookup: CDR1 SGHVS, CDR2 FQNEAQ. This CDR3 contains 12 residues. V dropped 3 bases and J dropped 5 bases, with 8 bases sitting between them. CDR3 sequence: CASSLWGHEQYF. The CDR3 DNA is TGTGCCAGCAGCTTGTGGGGCCACGAGCAGTACTTC.

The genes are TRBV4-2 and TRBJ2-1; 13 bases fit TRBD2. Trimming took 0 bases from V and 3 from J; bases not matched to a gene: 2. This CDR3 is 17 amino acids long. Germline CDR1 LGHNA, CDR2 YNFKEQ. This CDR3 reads CASSQDRTSGSYNEQFF. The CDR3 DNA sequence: TGTGCCAGCAGCCAAGATCGGACTAGCGGGAGCTACAATGAGCAGTTCTTC.

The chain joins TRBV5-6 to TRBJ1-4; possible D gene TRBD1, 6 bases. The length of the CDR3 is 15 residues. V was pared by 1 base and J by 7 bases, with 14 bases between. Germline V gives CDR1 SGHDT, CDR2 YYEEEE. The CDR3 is CASSLWGGHPEKLFF. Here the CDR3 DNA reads TGTGCCAGCAGCTTGTGGGGGGGGCACCCTGAAAAACTGTTTTTT.

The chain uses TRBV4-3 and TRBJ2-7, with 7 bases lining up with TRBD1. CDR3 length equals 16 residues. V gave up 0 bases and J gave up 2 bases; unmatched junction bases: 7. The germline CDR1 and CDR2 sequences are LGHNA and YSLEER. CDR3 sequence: CASSQDSGTDTYEQYF. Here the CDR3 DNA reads TGCGCCAGCAGCCAAGATTCCGGGACAGATACCTACGAGCAGTACTTC.

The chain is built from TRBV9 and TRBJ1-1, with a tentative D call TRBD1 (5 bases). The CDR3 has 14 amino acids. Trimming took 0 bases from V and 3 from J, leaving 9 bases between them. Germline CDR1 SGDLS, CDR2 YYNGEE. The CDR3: CASSVGPGDTEAFF. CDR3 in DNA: TGTGCCAGCAGCGTAGGTCCGGGGGACACTGAAGCTTTCTTT.

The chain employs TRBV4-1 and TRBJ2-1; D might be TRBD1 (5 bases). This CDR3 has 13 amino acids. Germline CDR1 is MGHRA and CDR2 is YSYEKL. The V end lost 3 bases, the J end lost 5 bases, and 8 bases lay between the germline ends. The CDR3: CASSHTGDNEQFF. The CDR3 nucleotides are TGCGCCAGCAGCCACACAGGAGACAATGAGCAGTTCTTC.

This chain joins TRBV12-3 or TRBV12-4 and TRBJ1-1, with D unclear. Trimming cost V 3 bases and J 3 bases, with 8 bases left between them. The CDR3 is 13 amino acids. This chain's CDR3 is CASSLTGYTEAFF. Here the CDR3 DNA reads TGTGCCAGCAGTTTGACGGGATACACTGAAGCTTTCTTT.

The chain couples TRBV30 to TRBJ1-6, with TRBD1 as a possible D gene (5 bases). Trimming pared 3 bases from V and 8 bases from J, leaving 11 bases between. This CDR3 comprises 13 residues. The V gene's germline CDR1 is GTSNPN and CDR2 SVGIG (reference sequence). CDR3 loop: CAWRGREDSPLHF. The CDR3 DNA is TGTGCCTGGAGGGGCAGGGAGGATTCACCCCTCCACTTT. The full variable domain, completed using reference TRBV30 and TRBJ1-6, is SQTIHQWPATLVQPVGSPLSLECTVEGTSNPNLYWYRQAAGRGLQLLFYSVGIGQISSEVPQNLSASRPQDRQFILSSKKLLLSDSGFYLCAWRGREDSPLHFGNGTRLTVT.

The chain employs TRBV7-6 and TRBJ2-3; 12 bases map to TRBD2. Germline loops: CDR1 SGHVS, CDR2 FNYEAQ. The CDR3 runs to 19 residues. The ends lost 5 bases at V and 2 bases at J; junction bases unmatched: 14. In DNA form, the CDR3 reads TGTGCCAGCAGCCGCTTATTCGCCACTAGCGGGGGGATCACAGATACGCAGTATTTT. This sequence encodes CASSRLFATSGGITDTQYF.

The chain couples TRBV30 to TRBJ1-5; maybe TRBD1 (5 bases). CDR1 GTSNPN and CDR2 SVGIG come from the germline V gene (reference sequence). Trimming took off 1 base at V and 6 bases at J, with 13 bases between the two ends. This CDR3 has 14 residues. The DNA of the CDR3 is TGTGCCTGGAGTGAGGGGCAGGGAAGTCAGCCCCAGCATTTT. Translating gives CAWSEGQGSQPQHF.

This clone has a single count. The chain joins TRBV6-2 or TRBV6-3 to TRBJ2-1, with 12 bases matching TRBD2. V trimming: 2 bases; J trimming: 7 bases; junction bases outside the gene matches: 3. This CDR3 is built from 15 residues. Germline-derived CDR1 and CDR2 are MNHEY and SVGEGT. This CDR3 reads CASSYPSGGGNEQFF. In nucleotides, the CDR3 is TGTGCCAGCAGTTACCCTAGCGGGGGGGGGAATGAGCAGTTCTTC.

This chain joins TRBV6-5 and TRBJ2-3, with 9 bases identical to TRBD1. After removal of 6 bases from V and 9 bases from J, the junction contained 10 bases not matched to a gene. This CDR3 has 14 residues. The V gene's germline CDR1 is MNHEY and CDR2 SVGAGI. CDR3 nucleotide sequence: TGTGCCAGCAGGAGAGATGGACAGGGGATGACGCAGTATTTT. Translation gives CASRRDGQGMTQYF.

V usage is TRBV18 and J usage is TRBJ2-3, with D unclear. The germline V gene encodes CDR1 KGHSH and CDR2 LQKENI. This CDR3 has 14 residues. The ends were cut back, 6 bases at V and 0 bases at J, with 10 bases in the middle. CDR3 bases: TGTGCCAGCTCCCTGGGCAAAAGCACAGATACGCAGTATTTT. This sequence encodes CASSLGKSTDTQYF.

CDR3 residues: CASSFGLAGGSGDEQYF. The CDR3 bases are TGCGCCAGCAGCTTCGGACTAGCGGGAGGGTCCGGGGACGAGCAGTACTTC. The rearrangement joins TRBV5-1 to TRBJ2-7; 15 bases agree with TRBD2. J lost 5 bases, V lost 2 bases, and 8 bases had no gene match. The CDR3 spans 17 residues. Germline V gives CDR1 SGHRS, CDR2 YFSETQ. The full variable domain, completed using reference TRBV5-1 and TRBJ2-7, is KAGVTQTPRYLIKTRGQQVTLSCSPISGHRSVSWYQQTPGQGLQFLFEYFSETQRNKGNFPGRFSGRQFSNSRSEMNVSTLELGDSALYLCASSFGLAGGSGDEQYFGPGTRLTVT.